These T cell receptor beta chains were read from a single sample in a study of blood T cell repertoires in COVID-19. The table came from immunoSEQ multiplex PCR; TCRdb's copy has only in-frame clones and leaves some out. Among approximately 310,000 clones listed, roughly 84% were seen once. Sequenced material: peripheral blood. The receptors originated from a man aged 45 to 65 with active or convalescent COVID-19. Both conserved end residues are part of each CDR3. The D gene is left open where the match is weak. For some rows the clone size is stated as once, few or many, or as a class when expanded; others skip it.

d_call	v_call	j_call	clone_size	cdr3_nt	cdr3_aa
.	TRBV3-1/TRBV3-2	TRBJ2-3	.	TGTGCCAGCAGCCACAGTGAGCGGTTAAGCACAGATACGCAGTATTTT	CASSHSERLSTDTQYF
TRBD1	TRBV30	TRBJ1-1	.	TGTGCCTGGAGACTTTTTACAGGGGGCAGCACTGAAGCTTTCTTT	CAWRLFTGGSTEAFF
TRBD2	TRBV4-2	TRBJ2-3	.	TGTGCCAGCAGCCTACAAGCGGGAGGAACCACAGATACGCAGTATTTT	CASSLQAGGTTDTQYF
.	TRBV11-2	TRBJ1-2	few	TGTGCCAGCATGATTGCTGGGGGGGGAGGCTACACCTTC	CASMIAGGGGYTF
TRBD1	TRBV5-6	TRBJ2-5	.	TGTGCCAGCAGCTCGTACAGGGGACAAGAGACCCAGTACTTC	CASSSYRGQETQYF
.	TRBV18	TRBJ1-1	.	TGTGCCAGCTCACCCCCTCGTAGCACCACTGAAGCTTTCTTT	CASSPPRSTTEAFF
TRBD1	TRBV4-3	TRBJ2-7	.	TGCGCCAGCAGCCACGAGGGACAGCCCTACGAGCAGTACTTC	CASSHEGQPYEQYF
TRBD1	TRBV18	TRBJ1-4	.	TGTGCCAGCTCACAACGACAGGGGGCTAATGAAAAACTGTTTTTT	CASSQRQGANEKLFF
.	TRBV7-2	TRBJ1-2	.	TGTGCCAGCAGCGCTACAAATGTCAGGTCAAGTTATGGCTACACCTTC	CASSATNVRSSYGYTF
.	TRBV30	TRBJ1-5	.	TGTGCCTGGGGTGTGACAGGAAATCAGCCCCAGCATTTT	CAWGVTGNQPQHF
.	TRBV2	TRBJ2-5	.	TGTGCCAGCGGACAGTCTAAAGAGACCCAGTACTTC	CASGQSKETQYF
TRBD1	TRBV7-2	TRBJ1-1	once	TGTGCCAGCAGCCTTGGGGGACAGATGAACACTGAAGCTTTCTTT	CASSLGGQMNTEAFF
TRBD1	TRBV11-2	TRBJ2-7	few	TGTGCCAGCAGCTCGGGACAGGGCCAAGCCAACGAGCAGTACTTC	CASSSGQGQANEQYF
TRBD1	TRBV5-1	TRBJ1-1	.	TGCGCCAGCAGCTCGACGCAGGGGGAGGCCACTGAAGCTTTCTTT	CASSSTQGEATEAFF
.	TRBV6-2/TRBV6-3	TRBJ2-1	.	TGTGCCAGCAGTTACCCCTATAATGAGCAGTTCTTC	CASSYPYNEQFF
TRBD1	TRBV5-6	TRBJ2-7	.	TGTGCCAGCAGCTTGGGGGGGACAGGCATTTACTCCTACGAGCAGTACTTC	CASSLGGTGIYSYEQYF
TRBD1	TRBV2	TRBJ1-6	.	TGTGCCAGCAGTGTCGGGACAGGGATACGTTCACCCCTCCACTTT	CASSVGTGIRSPLHF
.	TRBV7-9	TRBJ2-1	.	TGTGCCAGCAGCTTAGATCCGGGATCCTACAATGAGCAGTTCTTC	CASSLDPGSYNEQFF
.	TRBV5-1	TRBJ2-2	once	TGCGCCAGCAGCTCCTACTTAGCGAGCACCGGGGAGCTGTTTTTT	CASSSYLASTGELFF
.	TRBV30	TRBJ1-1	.	TGTGCCTGGAGGGCCCCCGACACGTTGAACACTGAAGCTTTCTTT	CAWRAPDTLNTEAFF
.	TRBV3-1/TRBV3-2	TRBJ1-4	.	TGTGCCAGCAGACAAGGGACATTCTCTAATGAAAAACTGTTTTTT	CASRQGTFSNEKLFF
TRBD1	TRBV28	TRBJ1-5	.	TGTGCCAGCAGTTTTCGGACAGGGTTTCAGCCCCAGCATTTT	CASSFRTGFQPQHF
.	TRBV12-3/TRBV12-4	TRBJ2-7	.	TGTGCCAGCTCCTCTACATTCCCGGGCGAGCAGTACTTC	CASSSTFPGEQYF
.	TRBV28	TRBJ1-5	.	TGTGCCAGCAGCCCTTCGGAGGGGATGAGGAGCAATCAGCCCCAGCATTTT	CASSPSEGMRSNQPQHF
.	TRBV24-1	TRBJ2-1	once	TGTGCCACCAGCGGTTCCACGGGCTCCTACAATGAGCAGTTCTTC	CATSGSTGSYNEQFF
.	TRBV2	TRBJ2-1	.	TGTGCCAGCTCGTACGGGGCCTACAATGAGCAGTTCTTC	CASSYGAYNEQFF
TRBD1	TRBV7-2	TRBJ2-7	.	TGTGCCAGCAGCCCGGACAGGGGGCGATACGAGCAGTACTTC	CASSPDRGRYEQYF